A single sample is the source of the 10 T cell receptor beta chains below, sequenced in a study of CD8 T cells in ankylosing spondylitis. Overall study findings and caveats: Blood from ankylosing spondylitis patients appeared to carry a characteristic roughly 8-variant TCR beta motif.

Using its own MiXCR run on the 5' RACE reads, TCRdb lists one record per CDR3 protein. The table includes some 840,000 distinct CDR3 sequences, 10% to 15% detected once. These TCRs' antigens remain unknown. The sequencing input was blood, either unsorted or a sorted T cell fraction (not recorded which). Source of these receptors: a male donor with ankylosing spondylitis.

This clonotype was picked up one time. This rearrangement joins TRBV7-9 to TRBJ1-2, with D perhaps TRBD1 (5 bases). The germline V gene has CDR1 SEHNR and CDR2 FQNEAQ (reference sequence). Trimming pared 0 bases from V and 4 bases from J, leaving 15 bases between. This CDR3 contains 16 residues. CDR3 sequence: CASSLAGARAAYGYTF. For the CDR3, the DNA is TGTGCCAGCAGCTTAGCGGGAGCCAGGGCAGCCTATGGCTACACCTTC.

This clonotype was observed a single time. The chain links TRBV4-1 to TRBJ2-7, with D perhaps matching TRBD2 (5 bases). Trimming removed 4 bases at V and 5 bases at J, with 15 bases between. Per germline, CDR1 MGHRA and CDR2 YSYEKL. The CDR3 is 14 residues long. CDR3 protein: CASSLRTFVDEQYF. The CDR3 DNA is TGCGCCAGCAGCCTAAGGACTTTTGTTGACGAGCAGTACTTC.

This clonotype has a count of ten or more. The CDR3 region is CASSRDFNSYEQYF. CDR3 sequence (DNA): TGTGCCAGCTCACGGGACTTCAACTCCTACGAGCAGTACTTC. The chain links TRBV18 to TRBJ2-7; D possibly corresponds to TRBD2 (6 bases). Germline V gene sequence: CDR1 KGHSH, CDR2 LQKENI. This CDR3 region has 14 residues. Trimming removed 4 bases from V and 0 bases from J, with 10 bases in between.

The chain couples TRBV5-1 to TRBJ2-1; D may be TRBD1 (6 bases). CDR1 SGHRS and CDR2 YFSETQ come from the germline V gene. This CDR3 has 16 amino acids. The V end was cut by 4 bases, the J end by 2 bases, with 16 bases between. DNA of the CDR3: TGCGCCAGCAGCGTTCGTCAGGGGTCACCCTACAATGAGCAGTTCTTC. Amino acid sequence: CASSVRQGSPYNEQFF.

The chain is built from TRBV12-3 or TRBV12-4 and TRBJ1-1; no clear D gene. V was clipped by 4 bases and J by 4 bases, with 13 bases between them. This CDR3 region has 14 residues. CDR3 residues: CASSSPGGITEAFF. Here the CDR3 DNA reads TGTGCCAGCAGTTCCCCGGGAGGGATCACTGAAGCTTTCTTT.

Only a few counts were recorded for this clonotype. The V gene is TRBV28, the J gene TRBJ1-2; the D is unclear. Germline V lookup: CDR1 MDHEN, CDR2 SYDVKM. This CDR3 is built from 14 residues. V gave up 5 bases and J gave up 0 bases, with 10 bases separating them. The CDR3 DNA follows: TGTGCCAGCAGTCCTCTCGGACCTAACTATGGCTACACCTTC. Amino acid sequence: CASSPLGPNYGYTF.

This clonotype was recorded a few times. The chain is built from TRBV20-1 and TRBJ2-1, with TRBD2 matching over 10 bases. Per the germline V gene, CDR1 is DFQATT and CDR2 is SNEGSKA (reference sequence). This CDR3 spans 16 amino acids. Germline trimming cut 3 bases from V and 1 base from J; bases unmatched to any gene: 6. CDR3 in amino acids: CSASRAGGRSYNEQFF. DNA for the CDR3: TGCAGTGCTAGTCGAGCGGGAGGGAGGTCCTACAATGAGCAGTTCTTC.

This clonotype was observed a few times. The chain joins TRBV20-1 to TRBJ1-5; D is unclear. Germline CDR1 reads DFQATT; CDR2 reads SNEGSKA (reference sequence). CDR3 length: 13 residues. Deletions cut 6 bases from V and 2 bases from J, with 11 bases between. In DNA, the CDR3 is TGCAGTGCCCTCCGAAGGGGCAATCAGCCCCAGCATTTT. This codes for CSALRRGNQPQHF.

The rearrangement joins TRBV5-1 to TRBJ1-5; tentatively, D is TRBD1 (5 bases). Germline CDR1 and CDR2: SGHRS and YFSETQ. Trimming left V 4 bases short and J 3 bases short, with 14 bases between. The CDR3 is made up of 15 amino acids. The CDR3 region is CASSEGRGPNQPQHF. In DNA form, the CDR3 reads TGCGCCAGCAGCGAGGGGAGAGGCCCCAATCAGCCCCAGCATTTT.

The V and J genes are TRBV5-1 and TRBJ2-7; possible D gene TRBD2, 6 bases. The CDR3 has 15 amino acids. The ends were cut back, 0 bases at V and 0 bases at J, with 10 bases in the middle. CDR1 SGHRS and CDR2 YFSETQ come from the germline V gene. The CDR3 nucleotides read TGCGCCAGCAGCTTGGGGTTGGGGGGCTCCTACGAGCAGTACTTC. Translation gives CASSLGLGGSYEQYF.